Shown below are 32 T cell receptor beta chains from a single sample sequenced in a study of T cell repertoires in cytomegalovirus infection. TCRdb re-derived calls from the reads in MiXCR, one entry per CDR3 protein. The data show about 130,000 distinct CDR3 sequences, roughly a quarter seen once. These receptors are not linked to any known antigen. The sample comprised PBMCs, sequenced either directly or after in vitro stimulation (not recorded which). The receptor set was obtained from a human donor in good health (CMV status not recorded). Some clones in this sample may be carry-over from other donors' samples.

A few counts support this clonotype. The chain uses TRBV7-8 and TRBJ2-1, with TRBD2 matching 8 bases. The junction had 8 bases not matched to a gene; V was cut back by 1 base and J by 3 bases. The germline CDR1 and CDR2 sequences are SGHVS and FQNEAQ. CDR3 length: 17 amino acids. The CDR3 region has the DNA TGTGCCAGCAGCTTAGGTCGGCTAGCGGGTAGCTACAATGAGCAGTTCTTC. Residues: CASSLGRLAGSYNEQFF.

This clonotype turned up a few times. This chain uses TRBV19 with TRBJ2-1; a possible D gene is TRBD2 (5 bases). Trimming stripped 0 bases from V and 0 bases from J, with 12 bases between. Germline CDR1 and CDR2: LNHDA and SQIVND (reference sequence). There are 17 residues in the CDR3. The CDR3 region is CASSIDLATGSYNEQFF. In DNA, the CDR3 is TGTGCCAGTAGTATAGATTTAGCGACCGGCTCCTACAATGAGCAGTTCTTC.

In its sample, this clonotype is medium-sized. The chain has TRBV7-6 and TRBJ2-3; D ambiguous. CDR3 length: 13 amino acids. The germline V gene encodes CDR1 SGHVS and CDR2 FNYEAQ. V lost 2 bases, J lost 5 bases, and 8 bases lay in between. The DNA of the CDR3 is TGTGCCAGCAGCTTAAATGGAAAAGATACGCAGTATTTT. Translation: CASSLNGKDTQYF.

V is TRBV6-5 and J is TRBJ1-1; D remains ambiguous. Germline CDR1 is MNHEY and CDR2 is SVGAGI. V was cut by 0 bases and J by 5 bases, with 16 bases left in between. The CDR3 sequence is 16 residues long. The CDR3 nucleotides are TGTGCCAGCAGTTACTCGATATTCGGAGGAGATACTGAAGCTTTCTTT. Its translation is CASSYSIFGGDTEAFF.

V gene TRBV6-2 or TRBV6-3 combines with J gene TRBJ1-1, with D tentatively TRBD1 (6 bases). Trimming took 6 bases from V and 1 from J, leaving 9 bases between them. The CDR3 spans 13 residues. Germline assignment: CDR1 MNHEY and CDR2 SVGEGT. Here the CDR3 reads CASRTTGNTEAFF. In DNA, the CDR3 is TGTGCCAGCAGGACGACAGGGAACACTGAAGCTTTCTTT.

In DNA form, the CDR3 reads TGCGCCAGCAGCCAAATCAGGGTTTCTGAAGCTTTCTTT. This encodes CASSQIRVSEAFF. The chain joins TRBV4-3 to TRBJ1-1; D perhaps matches TRBD1 (5 bases). The V end was cut by 2 bases, the J end by 6 bases, with 10 bases between. Germline V gives CDR1 LGHNA, CDR2 YSLEER. The CDR3 runs to 13 residues.

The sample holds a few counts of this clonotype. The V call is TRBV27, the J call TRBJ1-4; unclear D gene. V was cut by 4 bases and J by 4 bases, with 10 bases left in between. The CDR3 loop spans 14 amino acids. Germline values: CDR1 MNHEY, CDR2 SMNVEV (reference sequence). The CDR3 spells CASSSRLGNEKLFF. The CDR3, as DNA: TGTGCCAGCAGTTCCCGCCTAGGTAATGAAAAACTGTTTTTT.

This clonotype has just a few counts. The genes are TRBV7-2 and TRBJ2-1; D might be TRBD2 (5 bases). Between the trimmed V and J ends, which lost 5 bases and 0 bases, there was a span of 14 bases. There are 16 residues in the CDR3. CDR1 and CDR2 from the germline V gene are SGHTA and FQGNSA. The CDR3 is CASSTISASSYNEQFF. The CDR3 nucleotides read TGTGCCAGCAGCACGATTAGCGCCAGCTCCTACAATGAGCAGTTCTTC.

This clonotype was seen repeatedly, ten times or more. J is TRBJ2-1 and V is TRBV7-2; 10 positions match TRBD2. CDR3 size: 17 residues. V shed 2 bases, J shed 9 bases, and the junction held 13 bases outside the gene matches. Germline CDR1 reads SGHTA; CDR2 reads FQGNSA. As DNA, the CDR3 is TGTGCCAGCAGCTTAAAGGCTAGCGGGAGTGGGGGTTTTGAGCAGTTCTTC. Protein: CASSLKASGSGGFEQFF.

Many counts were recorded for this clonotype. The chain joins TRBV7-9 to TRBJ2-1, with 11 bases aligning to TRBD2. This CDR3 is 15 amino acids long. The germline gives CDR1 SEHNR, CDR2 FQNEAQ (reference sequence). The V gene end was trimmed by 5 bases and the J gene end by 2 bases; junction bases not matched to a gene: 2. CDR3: CASSTGLAAYNEQFF. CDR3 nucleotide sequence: TGTGCCAGCAGCACGGGACTAGCGGCCTACAATGAGCAGTTCTTC. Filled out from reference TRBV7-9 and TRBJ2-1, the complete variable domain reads DTGVSQNPRHKITKRGQNVTFRCDPISEHNRLYWYRQTLGQGPEFLTYFQNEAQLEKSRLLSDRFSAERPKGSFSTLEIQRTEQGDSAMYLCASSTGLAAYNEQFFGPGTRLTVL.

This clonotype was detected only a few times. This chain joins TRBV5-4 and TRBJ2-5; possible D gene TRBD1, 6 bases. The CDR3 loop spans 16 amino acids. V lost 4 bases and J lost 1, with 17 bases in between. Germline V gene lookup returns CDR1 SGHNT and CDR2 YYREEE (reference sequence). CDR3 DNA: TGTGCCAGCAGCAGCAGGGGATTTTGGTCCCAAGAGACCCAGTACTTC. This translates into CASSSRGFWSQETQYF.

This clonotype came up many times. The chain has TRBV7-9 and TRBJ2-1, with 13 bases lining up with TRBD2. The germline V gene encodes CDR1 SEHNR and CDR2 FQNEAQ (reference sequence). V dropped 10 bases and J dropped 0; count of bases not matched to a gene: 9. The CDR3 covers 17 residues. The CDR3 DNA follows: TGTGCCACCTCGACTAGCGGGAGGTCGAGCTCCTACAATGAGCAGTTCTTC. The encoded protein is CATSTSGRSSSYNEQFF.

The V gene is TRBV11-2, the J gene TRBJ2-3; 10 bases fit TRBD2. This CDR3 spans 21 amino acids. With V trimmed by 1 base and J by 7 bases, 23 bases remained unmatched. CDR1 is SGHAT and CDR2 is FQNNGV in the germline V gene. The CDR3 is CASSLVQGLGLAVPVFYTQYF. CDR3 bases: TGTGCCAGCAGCTTAGTGCAGGGCCTTGGACTAGCGGTCCCGGTATTTTATACGCAGTATTTT.

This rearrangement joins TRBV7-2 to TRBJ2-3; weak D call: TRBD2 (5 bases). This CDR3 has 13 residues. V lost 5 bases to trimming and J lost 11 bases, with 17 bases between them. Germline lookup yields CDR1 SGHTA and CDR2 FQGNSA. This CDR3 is CASSPEGFGQQYF. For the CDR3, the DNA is TGTGCCAGCAGCCCCGAGGGTTTTGGCCAGCAGTATTTT.

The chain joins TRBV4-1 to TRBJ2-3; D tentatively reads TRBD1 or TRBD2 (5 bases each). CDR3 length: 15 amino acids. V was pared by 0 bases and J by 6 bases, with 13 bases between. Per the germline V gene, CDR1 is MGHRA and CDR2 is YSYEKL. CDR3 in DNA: TGCGCCAGCAGCCAAGAGGGACGACCCCATGATACGCAGTATTTT. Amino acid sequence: CASSQEGRPHDTQYF.

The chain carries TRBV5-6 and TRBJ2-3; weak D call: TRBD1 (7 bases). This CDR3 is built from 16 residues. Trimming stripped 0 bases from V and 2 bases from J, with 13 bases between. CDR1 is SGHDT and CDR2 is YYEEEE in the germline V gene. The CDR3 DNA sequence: TGTGCCAGCAGCTTGGATGGAGGGGGCTTCACAGATACGCAGTATTTT. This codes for CASSLDGGGFTDTQYF.

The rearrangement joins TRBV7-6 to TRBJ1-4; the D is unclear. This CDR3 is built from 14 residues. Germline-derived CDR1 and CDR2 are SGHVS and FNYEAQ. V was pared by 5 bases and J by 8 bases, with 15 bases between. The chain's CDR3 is CASSPASTREKLFF. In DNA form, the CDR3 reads TGTGCCAGCAGCCCTGCTTCCACCCGAGAAAAACTGTTTTTT. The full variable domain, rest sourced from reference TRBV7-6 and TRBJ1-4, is GAGVSQSPRYKVTKRGQDVALRCDPISGHVSLYWYRQALGQGPEFLTYFNYEAQQDKSGLPNDRFSAERPEGSISTLTIQRTEQRDSAMYRCASSPASTREKLFFGSGTQLSVL.

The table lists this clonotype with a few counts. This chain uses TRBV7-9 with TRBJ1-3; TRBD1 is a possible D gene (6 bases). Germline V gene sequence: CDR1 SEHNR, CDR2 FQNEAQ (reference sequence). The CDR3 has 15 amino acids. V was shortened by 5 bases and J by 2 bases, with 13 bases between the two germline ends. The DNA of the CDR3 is TGTGCCAGCAGCCTTTCAAACAGGGCTGGAAACACCATATATTTT. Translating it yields CASSLSNRAGNTIYF.

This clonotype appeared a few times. The CDR3 here is CASSSSGREGYEQYF. CDR3 bases: TGCGCCAGCAGCTCATCGGGGCGGGAGGGTTACGAGCAGTACTTC. This chain connects TRBV4-1 to TRBJ2-7; 9 nucleotides match TRBD2. Germline-derived CDR1 and CDR2 are MGHRA and YSYEKL. The CDR3 is 15 residues long. The junction had 9 bases not matched to a gene; V was cut back by 5 bases and J by 4 bases.

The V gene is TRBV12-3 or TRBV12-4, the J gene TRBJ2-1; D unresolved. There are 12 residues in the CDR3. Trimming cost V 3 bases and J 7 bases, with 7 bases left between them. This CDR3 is CASSLVLNEQFF. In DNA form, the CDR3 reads TGTGCCAGCAGTTTGGTACTAAATGAGCAGTTCTTC.

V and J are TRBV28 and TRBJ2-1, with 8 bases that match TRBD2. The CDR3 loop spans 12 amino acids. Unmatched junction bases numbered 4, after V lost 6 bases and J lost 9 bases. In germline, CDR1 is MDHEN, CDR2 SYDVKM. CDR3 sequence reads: CASSQSGSEQFF. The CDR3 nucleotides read TGTGCCAGCAGCCAAAGCGGGAGTGAGCAGTTCTTC.

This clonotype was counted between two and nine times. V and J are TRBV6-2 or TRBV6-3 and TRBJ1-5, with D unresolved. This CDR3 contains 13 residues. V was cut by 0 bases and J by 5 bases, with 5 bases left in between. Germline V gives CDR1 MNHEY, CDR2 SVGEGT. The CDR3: CASSYSTHQPQHF. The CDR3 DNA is TGTGCCAGCAGTTACTCGACGCATCAGCCCCAGCATTTT.

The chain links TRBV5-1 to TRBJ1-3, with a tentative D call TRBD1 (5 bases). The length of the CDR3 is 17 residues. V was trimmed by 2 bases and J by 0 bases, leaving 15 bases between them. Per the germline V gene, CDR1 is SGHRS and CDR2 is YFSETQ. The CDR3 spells CASSLSGLLSSGNTIYF. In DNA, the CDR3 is TGCGCCAGCAGCTTATCGGGACTCTTAAGCTCTGGAAACACCATATATTTT.

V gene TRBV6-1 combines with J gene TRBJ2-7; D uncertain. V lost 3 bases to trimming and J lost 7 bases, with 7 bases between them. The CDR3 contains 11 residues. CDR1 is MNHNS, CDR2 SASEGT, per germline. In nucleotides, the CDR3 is TGTGCCAGCAGTGACCGTTGGGAGCAGTACTTC. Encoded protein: CASSDRWEQYF.

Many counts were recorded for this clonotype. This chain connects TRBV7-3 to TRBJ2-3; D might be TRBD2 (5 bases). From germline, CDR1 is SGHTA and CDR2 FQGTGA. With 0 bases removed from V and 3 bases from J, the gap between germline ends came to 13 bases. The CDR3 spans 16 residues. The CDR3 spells CASSLTSSYSTDTQYF. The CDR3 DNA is TGTGCCAGCAGCTTAACGTCTAGCTATAGTACAGATACGCAGTATTTT.

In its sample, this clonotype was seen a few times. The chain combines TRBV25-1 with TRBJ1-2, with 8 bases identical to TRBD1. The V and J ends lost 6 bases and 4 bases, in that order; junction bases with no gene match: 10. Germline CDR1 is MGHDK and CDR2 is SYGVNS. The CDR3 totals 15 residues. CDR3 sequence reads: CASSAGTGGFYGYTF. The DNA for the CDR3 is TGTGCCAGCAGCGCCGGGACAGGAGGATTCTATGGCTACACCTTC.

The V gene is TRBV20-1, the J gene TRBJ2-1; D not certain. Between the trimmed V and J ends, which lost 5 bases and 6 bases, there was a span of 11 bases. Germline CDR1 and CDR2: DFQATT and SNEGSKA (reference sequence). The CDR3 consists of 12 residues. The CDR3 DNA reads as TGCAGTGCTCCCCGGGCCTCCAATGAGCAGTTCTTC. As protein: CSAPRASNEQFF.

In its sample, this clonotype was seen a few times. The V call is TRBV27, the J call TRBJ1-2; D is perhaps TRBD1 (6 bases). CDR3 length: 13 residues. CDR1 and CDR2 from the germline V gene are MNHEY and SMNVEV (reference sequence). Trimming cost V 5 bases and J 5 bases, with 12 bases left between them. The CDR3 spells CASSRTADYGYTF. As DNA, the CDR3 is TGTGCCAGCAGTAGGACAGCAGATTATGGCTACACCTTC.

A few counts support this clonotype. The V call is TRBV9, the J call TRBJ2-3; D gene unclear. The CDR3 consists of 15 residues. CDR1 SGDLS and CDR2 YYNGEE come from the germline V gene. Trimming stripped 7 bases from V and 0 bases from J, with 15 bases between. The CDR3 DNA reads TGTGCCAGCGTTGGCCCCAGTGGGAGCACAGATACGCAGTATTTT. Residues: CASVGPSGSTDTQYF. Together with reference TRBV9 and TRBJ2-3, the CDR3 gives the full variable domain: DSGVTQTPKHLITATGQRVTLRCSPRSGDLSVYWYQQSLDQGLQFLIQYYNGEERAKGNILERFSAQQFPDLHSELNLSSLELGDSALYFCASVGPSGSTDTQYFGPGTRLTVL.

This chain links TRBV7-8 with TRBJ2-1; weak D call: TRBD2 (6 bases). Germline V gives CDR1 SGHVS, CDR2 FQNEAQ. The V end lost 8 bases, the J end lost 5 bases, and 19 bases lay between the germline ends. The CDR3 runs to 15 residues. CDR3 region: CASPPGSGLHNEQFF. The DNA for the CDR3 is TGTGCCAGCCCCCCCGGGAGCGGGTTACACAATGAGCAGTTCTTC.

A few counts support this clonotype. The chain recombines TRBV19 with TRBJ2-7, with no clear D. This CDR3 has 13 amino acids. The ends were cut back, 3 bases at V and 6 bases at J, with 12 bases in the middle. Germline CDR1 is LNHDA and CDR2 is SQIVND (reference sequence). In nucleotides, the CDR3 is TGTGCCAGTAGTATGGACGTATGGTCCGAGCAGTACTTC. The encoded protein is CASSMDVWSEQYF.

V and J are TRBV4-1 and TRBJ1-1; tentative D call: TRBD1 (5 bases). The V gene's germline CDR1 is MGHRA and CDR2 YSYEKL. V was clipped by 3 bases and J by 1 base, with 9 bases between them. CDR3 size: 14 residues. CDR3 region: CASSHTGQNTEAFF. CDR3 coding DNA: TGCGCCAGCAGCCACACTGGACAGAACACTGAAGCTTTCTTT.